A selection of T cell receptor beta chains follows, all from one sample in a study of spatial heterogeneity in lung cancer. TCRdb passed the 5' RACE reads through MiXCR, listing each CDR3 protein once. Of approximately 5,400 distinct CDR3 sequences listed, around 8.1% are singletons. Sequenced here: lung tumor tissue, sampled at surgery. The receptors here all came from a female donor with early-stage non-small cell lung cancer. The CDR3 runs from the conserved cysteine through the conserved F or W. The D gene is left open where the match is weak. Clone size appears in some rows only: once, few, many, or a class for an expanded clone.

>TRBV6-5|many|.|TRBJ2-5
CASTWSETQYF
TGTGCCAGCACATGGTCGGAGACCCAGTACTTC
>TRBV15|many|.|TRBJ1-2
CATSRDWNYGYTF
TGTGCCACCAGCAGAGATTGGAACTATGGCTACACCTTC
>TRBV7-8|many|TRBD1|TRBJ2-2
CASSHPATGTGGDTGELFF
TGTGCCAGCAGCCACCCCGCTACCGGGACAGGGGGGGACACCGGGGAGCTGTTTTTT
>TRBV20-1|medium-sized|TRBD1|TRBJ1-2
CSADRGDYTF
TGCAGTGCTGACAGGGGAGACTACACCTTC
>TRBV5-1|medium-sized|.|TRBJ2-5
CASSMYRYQETQYF
TGCGCCAGCAGCATGTACAGGTACCAAGAGACCCAGTACTTC
>TRBV6-5|.|.|TRBJ2-3
CASSDSYTQYF
TGTGCCAGCAGTGACAGTTATACGCAGTATTTT
>TRBV11-2|many|.|TRBJ2-3
CASSKNRGNSDTQYF
TGTGCCAGCAGCAAAAATAGGGGGAACTCAGATACGCAGTATTTT
>TRBV6-6|many|TRBD1|TRBJ1-6
CASSLGQGNSPLHF
TGTGCCAGCAGTTTGGGACAGGGTAATTCACCCCTCCACTTT
>TRBV12-3/TRBV12-4|many|TRBD1|TRBJ1-5
CASSLDRGMNQPQHF
TGTGCCAGCAGTTTAGACAGGGGTATGAATCAGCCCCAGCATTTT
>TRBV9|many|.|TRBJ2-3
CASSGTRAADTQYF
TGTGCCAGCAGCGGGACTCGGGCGGCAGATACGCAGTATTTT
>TRBV20-1|many|TRBD1|TRBJ1-5
CSARRTGEDNQPQHF
TGCAGTGCTAGACGCACAGGGGAGGACAATCAGCCCCAGCATTTT
>TRBV7-8|medium-sized|TRBD1|TRBJ2-1
CASSLVGTGQYNEQFF
TGTGCCAGCAGCTTAGTCGGGACAGGGCAATACAATGAGCAGTTCTTC
>TRBV5-1|medium-sized|.|TRBJ1-5
CASSSGSNQPQHF
TGCGCCAGCAGCTCAGGGTCCAATCAGCCCCAGCATTTT
>TRBV7-2|medium-sized|.|TRBJ2-5
CASKRVVSGETQYF
TGTGCCAGCAAGAGAGTTGTTTCAGGAGAGACCCAGTACTTC
>TRBV6-5|many|TRBD1|TRBJ1-1
CASSWTGGMNTEAFF
TGTGCCAGCAGTTGGACAGGGGGGATGAACACTGAAGCTTTCTTT
>TRBV11-3|medium-sized|TRBD2|TRBJ2-1
CASSSRESYNEQFF
TGTGCCAGCAGCTCGCGGGAGTCCTACAATGAGCAGTTCTTC
>TRBV28|many|.|TRBJ1-2
CASSSNPAIGYTF
TGTGCCAGCAGTTCCAACCCTGCAATTGGCTACACCTTC
>TRBV12-3/TRBV12-4|many|.|TRBJ2-7
CASSFMGLLTYEQYF
TGTGCCAGCAGTTTTATGGGACTCCTAACCTACGAGCAGTACTTC
>TRBV2|medium-sized|.|TRBJ2-7
CASSEADRGLEDFF
TGTGCCAGCAGTGAAGCGGACAGGGGACTAGAGGATTTCTTC
>TRBV28|.|.|TRBJ1-6
CASSRVSNSPLHF
TGTGCCAGCAGTCGGGTCTCAAATTCACCCCTCCACTTT
>TRBV6-1|many|.|TRBJ2-6
CASSESPGANVLTF
TGTGCCAGCAGTGAATCTCCTGGGGCCAACGTCCTGACTTTC
>TRBV14|many|.|TRBJ1-2
CASSQGGPYGYTF
TGTGCCAGCAGCCAAGGGGGACCCTATGGCTACACCTTC
>TRBV28|many|TRBD1|TRBJ1-1
CASSPLTGGVTEAFF
TGTGCCAGCAGTCCCCTGACAGGGGGTGTCACTGAAGCTTTCTTT
>TRBV29-1|many|.|TRBJ2-1
CSVDPIGGRIF
TGCAGCGTTGATCCCATCGGCGGACGGATCTTC
>TRBV28|many|TRBD1|TRBJ2-1
CASRAGQGRNEQFF
TGTGCCAGCAGGGCCGGACAGGGGAGGAATGAGCAGTTCTTC
>TRBV7-8|many|.|TRBJ1-6
CASSQDSYNSPLHF
TGTGCCAGCAGCCAGGACAGTTATAATTCACCCCTCCACTTT
>TRBV28|many|.|TRBJ1-3
CASSSPGKNSGNTIYF
TGTGCCAGCAGTTCCCCCGGCAAGAACTCTGGAAACACCATATATTTT
>TRBV28|many|TRBD2|TRBJ2-5
CASSLRLAGRGETQYF
TGTGCCAGCAGTTTACGGCTAGCGGGAAGGGGAGAGACCCAGTACTTC
>TRBV4-1|medium-sized|TRBD2|TRBJ2-3
CASSQETPLAGTDTQYF
TGCGCCAGCAGCCAAGAAACCCCACTAGCGGGCACAGATACGCAGTATTTT
>TRBV28|medium-sized|.|TRBJ2-2
CASSTGSANTGELFF
TGTGCCAGCAGCACAGGGTCCGCGAACACCGGGGAGCTGTTTTTT
>TRBV5-1|once|TRBD2|TRBJ2-1
CASSLAGSGLYNEQFF
TGCGCCAGCAGCTTGGCGGGTAGCGGGCTTTACAATGAGCAGTTCTTC
>TRBV4-2|many|.|TRBJ2-7
CASSQIPRDASYEQYF
TGTGCCAGCAGCCAAATCCCCCGGGACGCTTCCTACGAGCAGTACTTC